One and the same sample provided the 25 T cell receptor beta chains below, sequenced in a study of blood T cell repertoires in COVID-19. Sequencing used immunoSEQ multiplex PCR; TCRdb keeps in-frame clones, though not all of them. The sample holds hundreds of thousands of clones, 85% to 90% seen once. Input material: PBMCs or T cells enriched from blood (not recorded which). The receptors were sampled from a man in his late teens or twenties who had recovered from COVID-19.

The chain is built from TRBV4-1 and TRBJ2-1, with D maybe TRBD2 (5 bases). V lost 3 bases, J lost 2 bases, and 17 bases lay in between. Germline CDR1 reads MGHRA; CDR2 reads YSYEKL. This CDR3 spans 17 amino acids. Here the CDR3 DNA reads TGCGCCAGCAGCCAGCTAGACCTACTAGGTACCTACAATGAGCAGTTCTTC. This codes for CASSQLDLLGTYNEQFF.

The V and J genes are TRBV20-1 and TRBJ1-1; D gene ambiguous. The V gene's germline CDR1 is DFQATT and CDR2 SNEGSKA (reference sequence). V lost 3 bases and J lost 5, with 13 bases in between. The CDR3 contains 13 residues. DNA for the CDR3: TGCAGTGCTAGTCCTCGGGTTAGAACTGAAGCTTTCTTT. This codes for CSASPRVRTEAFF.

The rearrangement uses TRBV9 and TRBJ2-2; 13 nucleotides line up with TRBD2. This CDR3 has 16 amino acids. The germline CDR1 and CDR2 sequences are SGDLS and YYNGEE. The V and J ends lost 0 bases and 6 bases, in that order; junction bases with no gene match: 2. The CDR3 region has the DNA TGTGCCAGCAGCGTAGGGACTAGCGGGGGTTCCGGGGAGCTGTTTTTT. Protein product: CASSVGTSGGSGELFF.

The genes are TRBV5-5 and TRBJ1-2; unclear D gene. Germline V gives CDR1 SGHKS, CDR2 YYEKEE (reference sequence). Trimming stripped 2 bases from V and 4 bases from J, with 9 bases between. The CDR3 loop spans 13 amino acids. CDR3 region: CASSLTLSYGYTF. The CDR3, as DNA: TGTGCCAGCAGCTTAACACTATCCTATGGCTACACCTTC. The complete variable domain, with remaining parts taken from reference TRBV5-5 and TRBJ1-2, reads DAGVTQSPTHLIKTRGQQVTLRCSPISGHKSVSWYQQVLGQGPQFIFQYYEKEERGRGNFPDRFSARQFPNYSSELNVNALLLGDSALYLCASSLTLSYGYTFGSGTRLTVV.

The chain carries TRBV9 and TRBJ2-1; tentative D call: TRBD2 (7 bases). CDR1 and CDR2 (germline): SGDLS, YYNGEE. Trimming took off 0 bases at V and 6 bases at J, with 13 bases between the two ends. The CDR3 loop spans 15 amino acids. CDR3 sequence (DNA): TGTGCCAGCAGCGTAGCGGGGGGCGATGTCAATGAGCAGTTCTTC. This codes for CASSVAGGDVNEQFF. Full variable domain (rest looked up from reference TRBV9 and TRBJ2-1): DSGVTQTPKHLITATGQRVTLRCSPRSGDLSVYWYQQSLDQGLQFLIQYYNGEERAKGNILERFSAQQFPDLHSELNLSSLELGDSALYFCASSVAGGDVNEQFFGPGTRLTVL.

The DNA of the CDR3 is TGTGCCAGCAGCCAACAGGGGTGGACAGATACGCAGTATTTT. Translating gives CASSQQGWTDTQYF. The chain has TRBV3-1 (or the pseudogene TRBV3-2) and TRBJ2-3, with a possible D match to TRBD1 (6 bases). This CDR3 spans 14 amino acids. The V gene lost 2 bases and the J gene lost 3 bases, with 9 bases spanning the gap. Germline lookup yields CDR1 LGHDT and CDR2 YNNKEL (reference sequence).

The chain is built from TRBV6-5 and TRBJ1-5; 9 bases match TRBD1. This CDR3 comprises 13 residues. Germline CDR1 and CDR2: MNHEY and SVGAGI. V dropped 8 bases and J dropped 11; count of bases not matched to a gene: 10. Here the CDR3 reads CASSDRGGTAQHF. For the CDR3, the DNA is TGTGCCAGCTCGGACAGGGGTGGCACGGCCCAGCATTTT.

The chain joins TRBV7-2 to TRBJ2-5, with 8 bases matching TRBD1. The CDR3 consists of 15 residues. V shed 3 bases and J 2 bases; nucleotides not matched to a gene: 5. Germline assignment: CDR1 SGHTA and CDR2 FQGNSA. CDR3 sequence: CASSFGQGKQETQYF. CDR3 in DNA: TGTGCCAGCAGCTTCGGACAGGGTAAACAAGAGACCCAGTACTTC.

The rearrangement links TRBV18 to TRBJ2-7, with D perhaps matching TRBD1 (5 bases). The CDR3 is 15 residues long. Deletions cut 2 bases from V and 0 bases from J, with 11 bases between. CDR1 is KGHSH, CDR2 LQKENI, per germline. CDR3: CASSPGATFSYEQYF. The CDR3 DNA reads as TGTGCCAGCTCACCAGGGGCTACCTTCTCCTACGAGCAGTACTTC.

The chain employs TRBV4-3 and TRBJ1-6, with 7 bases fitting TRBD1. Germline loops: CDR1 LGHNA, CDR2 YSLEER. This CDR3 spans 16 amino acids. V shed 4 bases and J 8 bases; nucleotides not matched to a gene: 11. CDR3 in amino acids: CASSRLTGSMDSPLHF. In nucleotides, the CDR3 is TGCGCCAGCAGCCGACTGACAGGGAGCATGGATTCACCCCTCCACTTT.

V and J are TRBV9 and TRBJ1-1; the D is unclear. The length of the CDR3 is 14 residues. The germline V and J ends were trimmed by 0 bases and 0 bases, with 6 bases remaining between them. The germline V gene encodes CDR1 SGDLS and CDR2 YYNGEE. CDR3 sequence: CASSVGAMNTEAFF. CDR3 nucleotide sequence: TGTGCCAGCAGCGTAGGGGCCATGAACACTGAAGCTTTCTTT.

The V call is TRBV29-1, the J call TRBJ1-4, with 9 nucleotides matching TRBD1. Germline assignment: CDR1 SQVTM and CDR2 ANQGSEA. The junction had 10 bases not matched to a gene; V was cut back by 6 bases and J by 8 bases. The CDR3 is 14 residues long. DNA for the CDR3: TGCAGCGTCCGCTCGGGACAGGGAAGAGAAAAACTGTTTTTT. This encodes CSVRSGQGREKLFF.

The chain has TRBV9 and TRBJ2-7; TRBD2 agrees at 12 bases. Germline V gene data show CDR1 as SGDLS and CDR2 as YYNGEE. V lost 4 bases to trimming and J lost 4 bases; unmatched junction nucleotides: 12. The CDR3 contains 17 residues. The DNA of the CDR3 is TGTGCCAGCAGCCAGGGCCTAGCGGGGGGGCCCGGGTACGAGCAGTACTTC. This encodes CASSQGLAGGPGYEQYF. Together with reference TRBV9 and TRBJ2-7, the CDR3 gives the full variable domain: DSGVTQTPKHLITATGQRVTLRCSPRSGDLSVYWYQQSLDQGLQFLIQYYNGEERAKGNILERFSAQQFPDLHSELNLSSLELGDSALYFCASSQGLAGGPGYEQYFGPGTRLTVT.

The chain uses TRBV5-8 and TRBJ2-7, with D maybe TRBD1 (5 bases). The germline gives CDR1 SGHTS, CDR2 YDEGEE. The CDR3 length is 14 residues. Trimming removed 0 bases from V and 3 bases from J, with 10 bases in between. The CDR3 coding sequence is TGTGCCAGCAGCTTGGCAGGGAAGGACTACGAGCAGTACTTC. Its translation: CASSLAGKDYEQYF. The entire variable domain, with the rest obtained from reference TRBV5-8 and TRBJ2-7, is as follows: EAGVTQSPTHLIKTRGQQATLRCSPISGHTSVYWYQQALGLGLQFLLWYDEGEERNRGNFPPRFSGRQFPNYSSELNVNALELEDSALYLCASSLAGKDYEQYFGPGTRLTVT.

The gene calls are TRBV9 and TRBJ2-1; 7 nucleotides agree with TRBD2. V shed 0 bases and J 4 bases; nucleotides not matched to a gene: 7. This CDR3 region has 16 residues. Per the germline V gene, CDR1 is SGDLS and CDR2 is YYNGEE. CDR3 region: CASSVGGGFGYNEQFF. The CDR3 DNA reads TGTGCCAGCAGCGTAGGCGGGGGATTCGGGTACAATGAGCAGTTCTTC.

The chain carries TRBV28 and TRBJ2-7; 8 bases align to TRBD2. Germline loops: CDR1 MDHEN, CDR2 SYDVKM. The junction had 4 bases not matched to a gene; V was cut back by 4 bases and J by 2 bases. CDR3 length: 14 amino acids. The CDR3 nucleotides read TGTGCCAGCAGTTCGAGCGGGGGAGCCTACGAGCAGTACTTC. It encodes CASSSSGGAYEQYF.

This chain joins TRBV5-1 and TRBJ1-5; D gene ambiguous. The CDR3 loop spans 16 amino acids. The germline V and J ends were trimmed by 0 bases and 5 bases, with 15 bases remaining between them. Per the germline V gene, CDR1 is SGHRS and CDR2 is YFSETQ. This CDR3 reads CASSLVGVLLDQPQHF. CDR3 DNA sequence: TGCGCCAGCAGCTTGGTTGGAGTTCTCCTTGATCAGCCCCAGCATTTT.

V usage is TRBV27 and J usage is TRBJ2-7, with 8 bases aligning to TRBD2. Unmatched junction bases numbered 20, after V lost 2 bases and J lost 5 bases. Germline loops: CDR1 MNHEY, CDR2 SMNVEV (reference sequence). The CDR3 loop spans 19 amino acids. The CDR3 DNA sequence: TGTGCCAGCAGTTTAGGGGCAGGGGCCCCCGGAGCGGGAGCTAACGAGCAGTACTTC. Amino acids: CASSLGAGAPGAGANEQYF.

This clone was counted only a few times. The rearrangement uses TRBV7-3 and TRBJ1-5, with TRBD1 identical over 10 bases. V was clipped by 4 bases and J by 3 bases; unmatched bases: 18. The CDR3 totals 20 residues. Germline CDR1 reads SGHTA; CDR2 reads FQGTGA. CDR3 bases: TGTGCCAGCAGCTCTCCACTCGGGACAGGGGACCTCAATACCAATCAGCCCCAGCATTTT. It is translated as CASSSPLGTGDLNTNQPQHF.

The chain has TRBV5-1 and TRBJ2-5; 9 bases fit TRBD2. Germline CDR1 SGHRS, CDR2 YFSETQ. This CDR3 has 16 amino acids. The V gene end was trimmed by 1 base and the J gene end by 4 bases; junction bases not matched to a gene: 8. The chain's CDR3 is CASSLPRAGGPETQYF. The CDR3 DNA sequence: TGCGCCAGCAGCTTGCCCAGGGCGGGGGGGCCAGAGACCCAGTACTTC.

The J gene is TRBJ1-4, the V gene TRBV4-2; D ambiguous. Trimming removed 4 bases from V and 4 bases from J, with 16 bases in between. The CDR3 length is 16 residues. Germline CDR1 LGHNA, CDR2 YNFKEQ. The CDR3 sequence: CASSPYMAGRNEKLFF. CDR3 DNA: TGTGCCAGCAGCCCTTACATGGCGGGCCGTAATGAAAAACTGTTTTTT.

The V gene is TRBV19, the J gene TRBJ2-3; unclear D gene. The CDR3 has 14 residues. The germline V gene encodes CDR1 LNHDA and CDR2 SQIVND (reference sequence). Trimming pared 4 bases from V and 2 bases from J, leaving 10 bases between. This CDR3 is CASSRAKATDTQYF. As DNA, the CDR3 is TGTGCCAGTAGTAGAGCGAAGGCCACAGATACGCAGTATTTT.

The J gene is TRBJ1-2, the V gene TRBV11-2; D is perhaps TRBD1 (6 bases). The CDR3 loop spans 13 amino acids. V was shortened by 5 bases and J by 5 bases, with 12 bases between the two germline ends. The germline V gene has CDR1 SGHAT and CDR2 FQNNGV. The CDR3 loop is CASSTTGPYGYTF. CDR3 DNA sequence: TGTGCCAGCAGCACGACAGGCCCTTATGGCTACACCTTC.

This clone was detected once. The chain joins TRBV6-5 to TRBJ2-7; TRBD1 matches 9 bases. CDR1 is MNHEY and CDR2 is SVGAGI in the germline V gene. V lost 7 bases, J lost 2 bases, and 9 bases stayed unmatched. The CDR3 runs to 15 residues. The CDR3 sequence is CASKPGQGRTYEQYF. The CDR3 DNA sequence: TGTGCCAGCAAACCGGGACAGGGACGAACCTACGAGCAGTACTTC.

The genes are TRBV10-3 and TRBJ2-5, with TRBD2 identical over 7 bases. Germline V gene data show CDR1 as ENHRY and CDR2 as SYGVKD. The CDR3 runs 14 residues. The ends lost 8 bases at V and 5 bases at J; junction bases unmatched: 11. This chain's CDR3 is CAIGGRAIEETQYF. The DNA of the CDR3 is TGTGCCATCGGGGGGAGGGCCATTGAGGAGACCCAGTACTTC.